The present entry profiles one T cell receptor (beta chain) with its context. Its antigen is unknown. V was shortened by 1 base and J by 4 bases, with 11 bases between the two germline ends. The CDR3 extends over 14 amino acids. Per germline, CDR1 SEHNR and CDR2 FQNEAQ (reference sequence). The repertoire was sequenced with immunoSEQ multiplex PCR; TCRdb's copy has only in-frame clones and lacks some. In the table there are under 20,000 clones, approximately 89% of which are singletons. This sample was taken from a study of graft-versus-host responses after intestinal transplantation. Study-level points and caveats: The recipient marrow held GvH clones, and some of them showed up first in ileum or blood.

The chain combines TRBV7-9 with TRBJ2-7; D unresolved. This sequence was found in a human patient who received an intestinal transplant, so some T cells may come from the graft donor. This specimen consisted of PBMCs, obtained roughly 32 weeks after intestinal transplant. The CDR3 DNA follows: TGTGCCAGCAGCTTAGTGGGATCAGGATACGAGCAGTACTTC. It specifies CASSLVGSGYEQYF.